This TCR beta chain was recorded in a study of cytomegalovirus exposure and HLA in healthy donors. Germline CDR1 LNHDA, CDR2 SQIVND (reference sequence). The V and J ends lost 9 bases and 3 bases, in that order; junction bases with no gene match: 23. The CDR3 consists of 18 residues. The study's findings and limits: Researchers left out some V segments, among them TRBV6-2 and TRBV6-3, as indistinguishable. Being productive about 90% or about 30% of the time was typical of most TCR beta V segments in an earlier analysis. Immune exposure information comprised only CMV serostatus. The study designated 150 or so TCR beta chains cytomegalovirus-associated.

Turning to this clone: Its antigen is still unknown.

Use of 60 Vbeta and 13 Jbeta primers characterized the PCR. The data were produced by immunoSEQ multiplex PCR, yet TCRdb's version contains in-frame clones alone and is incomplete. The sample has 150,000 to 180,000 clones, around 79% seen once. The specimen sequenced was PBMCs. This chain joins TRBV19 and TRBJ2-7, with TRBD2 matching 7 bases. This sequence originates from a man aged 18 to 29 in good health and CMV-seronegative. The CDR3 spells CASTSGWGSSGVLYEQYF. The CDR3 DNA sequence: TGTGCCAGCACAAGTGGGTGGGGATCCAGCGGGGTTCTCTACGAGCAGTACTTC.